Presented here are 29 T cell receptor beta chains from one specimen sequenced in a study of T cells after yellow fever vaccination. TCRdb fed the 5' RACE reads into MiXCR, producing one record per CDR3 protein. This sample has under 400,000 distinct CDR3 sequences, with under 15% found just once. This material consisted of CD4+ T cells sorted from PBMCs, taken 15 days after the yellow fever booster vaccination. The receptors derive from a man younger than 35 who received the YFV17D yellow fever vaccine.

Turning to this clonotype: This may be a read error: a much more frequent sequence differs by one nucleotide. Here the CDR3 DNA reads TGCAGTGCTAGGTCGTGTACGCAGTATTTT. The encoded protein is CSARSCTQYF. V is TRBV20-1 and J is TRBJ2-3, with D hard to call. The length of the CDR3 is 10 residues. Germline V gene data show CDR1 as DFQATT and CDR2 as SNEGSKA (reference sequence). V gave up 3 bases and J gave up 8 bases, with 6 bases separating them.

The CDR3 loop is CASSLQGGSQPQHF. The CDR3 DNA is TGCGCCAGCAGCCTACAGGGAGGTAGTCAGCCCCAGCATTTT. The chain combines TRBV4-3 with TRBJ1-5; the D gene is possibly TRBD1 (6 bases). V lost 4 bases and J 6 bases, leaving 13 bases between the germline ends. The CDR3 contains 14 residues. Germline assignment: CDR1 LGHNA and CDR2 YSLEER.

This chain links TRBV20-1 with TRBJ2-4, with TRBD1 identical over 7 bases. The CDR3 runs 12 residues. Germline V gene data show CDR1 as DFQATT and CDR2 as SNEGSKA (reference sequence). V shed 6 bases and J 6 bases; nucleotides not matched to a gene: 5. The CDR3 sequence is CSAMDRRNIQYF. CDR3 DNA sequence: TGCAGTGCAATGGACAGGCGAAACATTCAGTACTTC.

Comment on this clonotype: One junction end does not reproduce the germline sequence, and a read error may be involved. The CDR3 region has the DNA TGCGCCAGCAGCCAAGATCAGGGGAGGATCTATGGCTGCACCTTC. Residues: CASSQDQGRIYGCTF. The V gene is TRBV4-3, the J gene TRBJ1-2; tentative D call: TRBD1 (6 bases). The CDR3 totals 15 residues. From germline, CDR1 is LGHNA and CDR2 YSLEER.

This clonotype was observed at least ten times. This rearrangement joins TRBV20-1 to TRBJ2-1; D perhaps matches TRBD2 (7 bases). Germline CDR1 and CDR2: DFQATT and SNEGSKA (reference sequence). V lost 3 bases to trimming and J lost 7 bases, with 19 bases between them. The CDR3 runs 15 residues. CDR3 nucleotides: TGCAGTGCTAGTGAGGGGGGGGTTTTTTGGAATGAGCAGTTCTTC. Translation: CSASEGGVFWNEQFF.

This clonotype was counted many times. This chain uses TRBV7-8 with TRBJ2-1, with 7 bases identical to TRBD2. J lost 0 bases, V lost 1 base, and 12 bases had no gene match. The CDR3 is 19 amino acids. CDR1 and CDR2 from the germline V gene are SGHVS and FQNEAQ. The DNA for the CDR3 is TGTGCCAGCAGCTTAGTGTTAGCTTGGGAGCGGGACTCCTACAATGAGCAGTTCTTC. Its protein product is CASSLVLAWERDSYNEQFF.

This clonotype was picked up one time. The junction differs from germline at one of its ends, possibly a read error. The chain joins TRBV12-3 or TRBV12-4 to TRBJ2-3; 15 bases agree with TRBD2. The CDR3 is made up of 16 amino acids. The CDR3 region is CPSSSGLAGGADTKYF. The CDR3 DNA sequence: TGTCCCAGCAGCTCGGGACTAGCGGGGGGCGCAGATACGAAGTATTTT.

This chain links TRBV4-2 with TRBJ2-7; D might be TRBD1 (5 bases). Per the germline V gene, CDR1 is LGHNA and CDR2 is YNFKEQ. V lost 0 bases and J 3 bases, leaving 12 bases between the germline ends. The CDR3 extends over 15 amino acids. The CDR3 coding sequence is TGTGCCAGCAGCCAAGATTTGCAGGGCTACTACGAGCAGTACGTC. Its protein is CASSQDLQGYYEQYV.

The V gene is TRBV7-9, the J gene TRBJ1-6; TRBD1 is a possible D gene (5 bases). The CDR3 loop spans 14 amino acids. Germline V CDR1 and CDR2: SEHNR, FQNEAQ (reference sequence). Trimming left V 0 bases short and J 6 bases short, with 6 bases between. The CDR3 DNA reads TGTGCCAGCAGCTTAGCCCAGGGTAATTCACCCCTCCACTTT. Translating gives CASSLAQGNSPLHF.

The chain is built from TRBV18 and TRBJ2-3, with D possibly TRBD1 on 6 matching bases. Trimming removed 5 bases at V and 1 base at J, with 13 bases between. This CDR3 spans 15 amino acids. The germline gives CDR1 KGHSH, CDR2 LQKENI. This CDR3 reads CASSKQGWGTDTQYF. The DNA for the CDR3 is TGTGCCAGCTCAAAACAGGGATGGGGCACAGATACGCAGTATTTT.

The CDR3 nucleotides read TGTGCCAGCAGCTCACCGCCTAGCGGGGGCTACAATGAGCAGTTCTTC. Residues: CASSSPPSGGYNEQFF. The chain combines TRBV5-4 with TRBJ2-1, with 10 bases matching TRBD2. CDR1 and CDR2 from the germline V gene are SGHNT and YYREEE (reference sequence). After removal of 3 bases from V and 3 bases from J, the junction contained 6 bases not matched to a gene. The CDR3 sequence is 16 residues long.

In its sample, this clonotype was seen a few times. V is TRBV6-5 and J is TRBJ1-2; 9 bases are a match to TRBD1. V lost 6 bases and J lost 8; bases outside the gene matches: 4. This CDR3 region has 12 residues. CDR1 and CDR2 (germline): MNHEY, SVGAGI. The CDR3 reads CASSRQGGGYTF. CDR3 sequence (DNA): TGTGCCAGCAGCCGACAGGGGGGAGGCTACACCTTC.

This clonotype has more than one count but fewer than ten. J is TRBJ2-1 and V is TRBV7-6; TRBD2 is a possible D gene (5 bases). V dropped 5 bases and J dropped 3 bases, with 11 bases sitting between them. The CDR3 spans 14 residues. Germline values: CDR1 SGHVS, CDR2 FNYEAQ. CDR3 loop: CASSTPGIYNEQFF. CDR3 bases: TGTGCCAGCAGCACACCCGGGATCTACAATGAGCAGTTCTTC.

This clonotype was observed a few times. This rearrangement joins TRBV11-2 to TRBJ2-3, with 8 bases aligning to TRBD1. Germline V gene sequence: CDR1 SGHAT, CDR2 FQNNGV. The junction had 8 bases not matched to a gene; V was cut back by 5 bases and J by 4 bases. This CDR3 region has 15 residues. The CDR3 protein is CASSPRGRGPDTQYF. In nucleotides, the CDR3 is TGTGCCAGCAGCCCAAGGGGCAGGGGGCCAGATACGCAGTATTTT.

The chain employs TRBV7-2 and TRBJ2-7; 9 nucleotides agree with TRBD2. Germline trimming cut 5 bases from V and 6 bases from J; bases unmatched to any gene: 8. CDR3 size: 14 residues. Germline-derived CDR1 and CDR2 are SGHTA and FQGNSA. The chain's CDR3 is CASSPGRGGGEQYV. CDR3 DNA: TGTGCCAGCAGCCCCGGACGCGGGGGGGGCGAGCAGTACGTC.

The rearrangement links TRBV18 to TRBJ1-1; D possibly corresponds to TRBD1 (5 bases). The CDR3 consists of 15 residues. The germline CDR1 and CDR2 sequences are KGHSH and LQKENI. V lost 2 bases and J lost 5, with 15 bases in between. The chain's CDR3 is CASSPSMGGETEAFF. The CDR3 DNA reads TGTGCCAGCTCACCAAGTATGGGGGGAGAGACTGAAGCTTTCTTT. The full variable domain, with the rest looked up from reference TRBV18 and TRBJ1-1, is NAGVMQNPRHLVRRRGQEARLRCSPMKGHSHVYWYRQLPEEGLKFMVYLQKENIIDESGMPKERFSAEFPKEGPSILRIQQVVRGDSAAYFCASSPSMGGETEAFFGQGTRLTVV.

This clonotype occurred a few times. Here the CDR3 reads CASSTTQGAQSYYEQYF. The CDR3 DNA reads as TGTGCCAGCAGCACAACGCAGGGTGCCCAATCCTACTACGAGCAGTACTTC. The chain joins TRBV7-9 to TRBJ2-7, with a weak D call TRBD1 (5 bases). The CDR3 has 17 amino acids. CDR1 and CDR2 from the germline V gene are SEHNR and FQNEAQ (reference sequence). The V end was cut by 5 bases, the J end by 3 bases, with 23 bases between. The entire variable domain, with the rest obtained from reference TRBV7-9 and TRBJ2-7, is as follows: DTGVSQNPRHKITKRGQNVTFRCDPISEHNRLYWYRQTLGQGPEFLTYFQNEAQLEKSRLLSDRFSAERPKGSFSTLEIQRTEQGDSAMYLCASSTTQGAQSYYEQYFGPGTRLTVT.

The chain couples TRBV10-3 to TRBJ1-2, with 7 bases lining up with TRBD1. CDR1 and CDR2 (germline): ENHRY, SYGVKD. The CDR3 sequence is 13 residues long. V dropped 3 bases and J dropped 8; count of bases not matched to a gene: 6. This CDR3 is CAISDDRVRGYTF. The CDR3 coding sequence is TGTGCCATCAGTGACGACAGGGTGCGGGGCTACACCTTC.

This clonotype occurred many times. The chain combines TRBV5-1 with TRBJ2-3; 8 bases match TRBD2. V was pared by 2 bases and J by 6 bases, with 2 bases of the junction left unmatched. The germline V gene encodes CDR1 SGHRS and CDR2 YFSETQ. CDR3 size: 13 residues. The CDR3 is CASSLRGGDTQYF. CDR3 DNA sequence: TGCGCCAGCAGCTTACGGGGGGGCGATACGCAGTATTTT.

This clonotype was recorded a few times. This rearrangement joins TRBV18 to TRBJ2-2, with 9 bases identical to TRBD2. CDR3 length: 13 amino acids. V gave up 10 bases and J gave up 6 bases; unmatched junction bases: 6. Germline loops: CDR1 KGHSH, CDR2 LQKENI. CDR3 sequence (DNA): TGTGCCACGAAGGGACTAGCAGCCGGGGAGCTGTTTTTT. Encoded protein: CATKGLAAGELFF.

This clonotype was counted ten times or more. The genes are TRBV4-3 and TRBJ1-6; D is ambiguous. V lost 1 base and J lost 0, with 7 bases in between. CDR1 and CDR2 (germline): LGHNA, YSLEER. There are 16 residues in the CDR3. The CDR3 coding sequence is TGCGCCAGCAGCCAAGCGGTAAACTCCTATAATTCACCCCTCCACTTT. Translating gives CASSQAVNSYNSPLHF.

This clonotype has only a few counts. The CDR3 DNA is TGTGCCACGGGGTACAGGGACACCGGGGAGCTGTTTTTT. It is translated as CATGYRDTGELFF. The rearrangement links TRBV2 to TRBJ2-2, with D perhaps TRBD1 (6 bases). The CDR3 covers 13 residues. Germline V lookup: CDR1 SNHLY, CDR2 FYNNEI. Deletions cut 10 bases from V and 3 bases from J, with 12 bases between.

In its sample, this clonotype was seen a few times. The rearrangement joins TRBV5-1 to TRBJ2-2, with D perhaps matching TRBD1 or TRBD2 (5 bases each). Per germline, CDR1 SGHRS and CDR2 YFSETQ. Trimming took off 2 bases at V and 4 bases at J, with 9 bases between the two ends. This CDR3 contains 14 residues. The CDR3 DNA reads as TGCGCCAGCAGCTTACGTGGGGGCACCGGGGAGCTGTTTTTT. Its protein is CASSLRGGTGELFF.

The table lists this clonotype with many counts. V gene TRBV7-9 combines with J gene TRBJ2-7; 7 bases are a match to TRBD1. The CDR3 sequence is 14 residues long. Germline CDR1 and CDR2: SEHNR and FQNEAQ (reference sequence). V was pared by 5 bases and J by 0 bases, with 4 bases of the junction left unmatched. Written as DNA, the CDR3 is TGTGCCAGCAGCCTACAGGGGAGCTCCTACGAGCAGTACTTC. This encodes CASSLQGSSYEQYF.

This clonotype was seen more than once but under ten times. The V and J genes are TRBV12-3 or TRBV12-4 and TRBJ1-2; D is possibly TRBD1 (5 bases). The CDR3 is 17 amino acids. V was clipped by 1 base and J by 4 bases, with 19 bases between them. For the CDR3, the DNA is TGTGCCAGCAGTTTAGGCCGACGGGAGACAGCGGTCTATGGCTACACCTTC. Protein product: CASSLGRRETAVYGYTF.

This clonotype was counted between two and nine times. This chain connects TRBV20-1 to TRBJ1-1, with D perhaps TRBD1 (5 bases). V was shortened by 4 bases and J by 5 bases, with 14 bases between the two germline ends. The CDR3 is 13 residues long. CDR1 and CDR2 from the germline V gene are DFQATT and SNEGSKA (reference sequence). The CDR3 nucleotides are TGCAGTGCTAAGGAGGGACTTATAACTGAAGCTTTCTTT. Its translation: CSAKEGLITEAFF.

This clonotype was seen only a few times. The genes are TRBV29-1 and TRBJ2-3; D might be TRBD2 (5 bases). V was pared by 1 base and J by 2 bases, with 7 bases between. The CDR3 runs 13 residues. The germline gives CDR1 SQVTM, CDR2 ANQGSEA. The CDR3 region is CSVEAGSTDTQYF. The CDR3 DNA follows: TGCAGCGTTGAAGCGGGGTCCACAGATACGCAGTATTTT.

This clonotype was found many times. J is TRBJ1-1 and V is TRBV7-9; possibly TRBD1 for D (5 bases). This CDR3 region has 14 residues. Trimming pared 7 bases from V and 5 bases from J, leaving 17 bases between. Germline loops: CDR1 SEHNR, CDR2 FQNEAQ (reference sequence). Here the CDR3 reads CASKYIGGVTEAFF. The CDR3 region has the DNA TGTGCCAGCAAATATATTGGAGGGGTAACTGAAGCTTTCTTT.

The chain has TRBV12-3 or TRBV12-4 and TRBJ1-1, with a possible D match to TRBD1 (5 bases). The CDR3 contains 15 residues. Trimming removed 6 bases from V and 2 bases from J, with 16 bases in between. The DNA of the CDR3 is TGTGCCAGCAGCGCCCTTGGGGGGGGAAACACTGAAGCTTTCTTT. Translation: CASSALGGGNTEAFF.